These T cell receptor beta chains were read from a single sample in a study of blood T cell repertoires in COVID-19. Some clones are missing from TCRdb's copy, which holds only in-frame ones; the method was immunoSEQ multiplex PCR. Among around 150,000 clones listed, around 85% were seen once. Source material: peripheral blood. These receptors all come from a human donor with acute or convalescent COVID-19. The donor label of this sample is uncertain. The CDR3 runs from the conserved cysteine through the conserved F or W. A D gene is named only where the DNA matches it firmly. The size entry is marked missing in some rows and otherwise reads once, few, many or a size class.

J	D	V	size	CDR3	DNA
TRBJ2-7	TRBD1	TRBV6-5	once	CASNKAGTDYEQYF	TGTGCCAGCAACAAAGCCGGGACAGACTACGAGCAGTACTTC
TRBJ2-5	TRBD2	TRBV11-3	NA	CASSWEGRETQYF	TGTGCCAGCAGCTGGGAGGGCCGGGAGACCCAGTACTTC
TRBJ2-5	NA	TRBV6-5	NA	CASTPRNSPMTQYF	TGTGCCAGCACTCCAAGAAACTCCCCTATGACCCAGTACTTC
TRBJ1-2	TRBD1	TRBV29-1	NA	CSVASGTGGPYGYTF	TGCAGCGTAGCCTCCGGGACAGGGGGCCCCTATGGCTACACCTTC
TRBJ1-5	TRBD1	TRBV3-1/TRBV3-2	once	CASSQAGTGNQPQHF	TGTGCCAGCAGCCAAGCCGGGACAGGGAATCAGCCCCAGCATTTT
TRBJ2-5	TRBD2	TRBV5-5	NA	CATTSGSQGGETQYF	TGTGCCACCACCTCTGGAAGTCAGGGAGGGGAGACCCAGTACTTC
TRBJ2-3	NA	TRBV28	NA	CASSLWGPDTQYF	TGTGCCAGCAGTTTATGGGGGCCAGATACGCAGTATTTT
TRBJ2-1	TRBD1	TRBV7-2	once	CASSLGTGRHEQFF	TGTGCCAGCAGCTTAGGGACAGGGCGCCATGAGCAGTTCTTC
TRBJ1-5	TRBD1	TRBV28	NA	CASSRTGGFSQHF	TGTGCCAGCAGTCGGACAGGGGGGTTCTCCCAGCATTTT
TRBJ1-5	NA	TRBV7-2	once	CASSSTGSGQPQHF	TGTGCCAGCAGCTCCACAGGGAGCGGTCAGCCCCAGCATTTT
TRBJ1-6	NA	TRBV7-2	few	CASSLGIGLGGSPLHF	TGTGCCAGCAGCTTAGGTATCGGACTGGGCGGTTCACCCCTCCACTTT
TRBJ1-5	NA	TRBV14	NA	CASSQESERVDQPQHF	TGTGCCAGCAGCCAAGAGTCGGAGCGTGTTGATCAGCCCCAGCATTTT
TRBJ1-4	NA	TRBV7-6	NA	CASSPRAGDEKLFF	TGTGCCAGCAGCCCCCGGGCCGGGGATGAAAAACTGTTTTTT
TRBJ2-5	NA	TRBV11-3	NA	CASSLVRTQETQYF	TGTGCCAGCAGCTTAGTCCGGACTCAAGAGACCCAGTACTTC
TRBJ1-6	TRBD1	TRBV2	once	CASRAQGKSSYNSPLHF	TGTGCCAGCAGGGCACAGGGGAAGAGCTCCTATAATTCACCCCTCCACTTT
TRBJ2-5	NA	TRBV24-1	NA	CATSAGGSLEETQYF	TGTGCCACCAGTGCCGGAGGGAGTCTTGAAGAGACCCAGTACTTC
TRBJ1-4	NA	TRBV25-1	NA	CASSERVFNEKLFF	TGTGCCAGCAGTGAAAGAGTTTTTAATGAAAAACTGTTTTTT
TRBJ2-2	TRBD1	TRBV3-1/TRBV3-2	few	CASSPRDRGTGELFF	TGTGCCAGCAGCCCTCGGGACAGGGGGACCGGGGAGCTGTTTTTT
TRBJ2-2	NA	TRBV5-1	once	CASSLDTGIVSGELFF	TGCGCCAGCAGCTTAGATACAGGGATAGTTTCCGGGGAGCTGTTTTTT
TRBJ1-3	TRBD1	TRBV7-6	NA	CASSHGQGFGNTIYF	TGTGCCAGCAGCCACGGACAGGGGTTTGGAAACACCATATATTTT
TRBJ1-1	TRBD1	TRBV19	NA	CASSRRRFGGQGVENTEAFF	TGTGCCAGTAGTAGACGGAGATTTGGGGGACAGGGGGTCGAGAACACTGAAGCTTTCTTT
TRBJ2-7	NA	TRBV6-1	once	CASSEAGQSDYEQYF	TGTGCCAGCAGTGAAGCAGGACAGTCAGATTACGAGCAGTACTTC
TRBJ1-2	NA	TRBV6-1	NA	CASSGAQTPTVRYTF	TGTGCCAGCAGTGGAGCTCAGACACCGACGGTCCGCTACACCTTC
TRBJ2-5	NA	TRBV5-8	NA	CASSLLGKKETQYF	TGTGCCAGCAGCTTGCTCGGGAAAAAAGAGACCCAGTACTTC
TRBJ1-2	NA	TRBV7-9	NA	CASSLAGGAYGYTF	TGTGCCAGCAGCTTAGCGGGGGGGGCCTATGGCTACACCTTC
TRBJ1-5	NA	TRBV5-1	NA	CASSLGPTDSQPQHF	TGCGCCAGCAGCTTGGGTCCGACAGACAGTCAGCCCCAGCATTTT
TRBJ1-3	NA	TRBV4-2	NA	CASSQWGRGNTIYF	TGTGCCAGCAGCCAGTGGGGGCGCGGAAACACCATATATTTT
TRBJ1-1	NA	TRBV4-2	NA	CASSQDGGSMNTEAFF	TGTGCCAGCAGCCAAGATGGGGGGAGCATGAACACTGAAGCTTTCTTT
TRBJ1-2	NA	TRBV12-3/TRBV12-4	NA	CASSGGGLTGYTF	TGTGCCAGCAGCGGGGGGGGGTTAACTGGCTACACCTTC
TRBJ1-4	NA	TRBV9	once	CASSVGGVLNEKLFF	TGTGCCAGCAGCGTAGGCGGGGTATTGAATGAAAAACTGTTTTTT
TRBJ2-7	NA	TRBV2	NA	CASSVGTSSYEQYF	TGTGCCAGCAGTGTGGGGACATCTAGCTACGAGCAGTACTTC
TRBJ2-7	NA	TRBV7-2	NA	CASSSELGLHGYEQYF	TGTGCCAGCAGCTCCGAGCTCGGACTACATGGCTACGAGCAGTACTTC
TRBJ2-7	NA	TRBV19	NA	CASNWGPTYEQYF	TGTGCCAGTAATTGGGGGCCGACCTACGAGCAGTACTTC
TRBJ1-5	TRBD1	TRBV7-6	NA	CASSLGAGGVNQPQHF	TGTGCCAGCAGCTTAGGAGCAGGGGGCGTGAATCAGCCCCAGCATTTT
TRBJ2-7	TRBD2	TRBV24-1	NA	CATRETSGERYEQYF	TGTGCCACCAGAGAAACTAGCGGGGAACGGTACGAGCAGTACTTC
TRBJ2-2	NA	TRBV9	NA	CASSTSGTGTGELFF	TGTGCCAGCAGCACCAGCGGCACTGGCACCGGGGAGCTGTTTTTT
TRBJ1-6	NA	TRBV21-1	NA	CATKPSGCRRGSDSPLHF	TGTGCCACCAAGCCCTCAGGGTGCAGGAGGGGCTCTGATTCACCCCTCCACTTT
TRBJ1-1	NA	TRBV2	NA	CASSRVMNTEAFF	TGTGCCAGCAGCCGAGTGATGAACACTGAAGCTTTCTTT
TRBJ2-1	TRBD2	TRBV28	once	CASRAPRSSGVNEQFF	TGTGCCAGCAGGGCTCCTCGGAGTAGCGGGGTCAATGAGCAGTTCTTC
TRBJ2-4	TRBD1	TRBV18	NA	CASSPDRGNGNIQYF	TGTGCCAGCTCACCAGACAGGGGGAATGGGAACATTCAGTACTTC
TRBJ2-5	NA	TRBV3-1/TRBV3-2	NA	CASSLGSRGETQYF	TGTGCCAGCAGCCTAGGGTCCCGGGGGGAGACCCAGTACTTC
TRBJ1-3	NA	TRBV5-1	NA	CASSAQSGSSGNTIYF	TGCGCCAGCAGCGCCCAATCAGGCAGCTCTGGAAACACCATATATTTT
TRBJ2-1	TRBD1	TRBV7-8	once	CASSLGGTAYNEQFF	TGTGCCAGCAGCTTAGGAGGGACAGCCTACAATGAGCAGTTCTTC
TRBJ1-1	NA	TRBV5-1	NA	CASSLARQNTEAFF	TGCGCCAGCAGCTTGGCGAGGCAGAACACTGAAGCTTTCTTT
TRBJ1-3	TRBD1	TRBV3-1/TRBV3-2	NA	CASSLTGGLGNTIYF	TGTGCCAGCAGCCTGACAGGGGGTTTAGGAAACACCATATATTTT
TRBJ2-7	TRBD1	TRBV7-9	once	CASSAPGQAFNEQYF	TGTGCCAGCAGCGCACCGGGACAGGCCTTCAACGAGCAGTACTTC
TRBJ1-4	NA	TRBV19	NA	CASSQTGLEKLFF	TGTGCCAGTAGCCAGACGGGGTTGGAAAAACTGTTTTTT
TRBJ2-6	NA	TRBV19	NA	CASSRGPGANVLTF	TGTGCCAGTAGTAGGGGCCCCGGGGCCAACGTCCTGACTTTC
TRBJ1-3	NA	TRBV19	NA	CASSRLEDRLTSGNTIYF	TGTGCCAGTAGCCGATTGGAGGACAGATTAACTTCTGGAAACACCATATATTTT
TRBJ1-4	TRBD1	TRBV3-1/TRBV3-2	NA	CASSRDSPWGKLFF	TGTGCCAGCAGCCGGGACAGTCCTTGGGGAAAACTGTTTTTT
TRBJ1-2	NA	TRBV4-1	NA	CASSQSPRISLNGYTF	TGCGCCAGCAGCCAAAGTCCCAGGATCAGTCTGAATGGCTACACCTTC
TRBJ2-6	NA	TRBV19	NA	CAGGPVGGANVLTF	TGTGCGGGGGGGCCGGTCGGTGGGGCCAACGTCCTGACTTTC
TRBJ1-2	NA	TRBV11-3	NA	CASSSRFSVRRYF	TGTGCCAGCAGCTCCAGATTCAGTGTCCGGAGATACTTC
TRBJ1-1	NA	TRBV3-1/TRBV3-2	NA	CASSQGPTEAFF	TGTGCCAGCAGCCAAGGTCCAACTGAAGCTTTCTTT
TRBJ1-4	TRBD1	TRBV7-2	NA	CASSSGTARSTNEKLFF	TGTGCCAGCAGCTCCGGGACAGCCCGGTCAACTAATGAAAAACTGTTTTTT
TRBJ2-5	TRBD1	TRBV19	NA	CASSINRGQETQYF	TGTGCCAGTAGTATTAACAGGGGGCAGGAGACCCAGTACTTC